This TCR beta chain was obtained from a study of neoadjuvant anti-PD-1 for oral cavity cancer. Per germline, CDR1 MNHEY and CDR2 SVGAGI. The CDR3 has 12 amino acids. V dropped 4 bases and J dropped 1 base, with 5 bases sitting between them. Most PBMC samples had 480 ng input DNA in six replicates. Sequencing used immunoSEQ multiplex PCR; TCRdb keeps in-frame clones, though not all of them. The table shows around 17,000 clones, with about 61% occurring only once. The sequence derives from a person between 40 and 79 years old with oral cavity squamous cell carcinoma. The sample in question was PBMCs, obtained before nivolumab (anti-PD-1) treatment. The J gene is TRBJ2-7, the V gene TRBV6-5; no clear D gene. CDR3 amino acids: CASSSLSYEQYF. CDR3 DNA: TGTGCCAGCAGTTCTCTTTCCTACGAGCAGTACTTC.